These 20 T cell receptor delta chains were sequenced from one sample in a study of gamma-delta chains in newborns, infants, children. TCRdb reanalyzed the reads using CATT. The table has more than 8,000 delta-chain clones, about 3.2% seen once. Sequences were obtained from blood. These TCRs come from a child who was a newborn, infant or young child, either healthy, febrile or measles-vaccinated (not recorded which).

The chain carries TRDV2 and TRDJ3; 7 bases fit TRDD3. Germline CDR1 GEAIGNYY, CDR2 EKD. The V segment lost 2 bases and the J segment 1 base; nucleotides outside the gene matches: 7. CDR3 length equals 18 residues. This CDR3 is CACDNAGYSSWDTRQMFF. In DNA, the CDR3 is TGTGCCTGTGACAACGCGGGATACTCGTCCTGGGACACCCGACAGATGTTTTTC.

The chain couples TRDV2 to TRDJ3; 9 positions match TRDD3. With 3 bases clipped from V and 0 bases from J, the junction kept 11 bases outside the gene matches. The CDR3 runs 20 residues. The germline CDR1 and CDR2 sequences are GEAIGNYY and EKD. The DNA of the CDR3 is TGTGCCTGTGACCGACTACTGGGGGACGAGAGCTCCTGGGACACCCGACAGATGTTTTTC. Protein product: CACDRLLGDESSWDTRQMFF.

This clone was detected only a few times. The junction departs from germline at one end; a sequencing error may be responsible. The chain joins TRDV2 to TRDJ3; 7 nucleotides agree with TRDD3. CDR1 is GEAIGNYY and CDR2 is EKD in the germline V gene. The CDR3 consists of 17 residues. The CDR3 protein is CACGSTGDSWDTRQVFF. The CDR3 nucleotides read TGTGCCTGTGGCTCTACTGGGGACTCCTGGGACACCCGACAGGTGTTTTTC.

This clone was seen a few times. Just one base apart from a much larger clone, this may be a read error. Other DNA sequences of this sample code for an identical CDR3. The DNA for the CDR3 is TGTGCCTGTGACACTTGGGGGGCTTTGACAGCACAACTCTTCTTT. Its protein is CACDTWGALTAQLFF. The rearrangement uses TRDV2 and TRDJ2; D might be TRDD3 (6 bases). CDR3 length: 15 amino acids. Trimming left V 1 base short and J 0 bases short, with 8 bases between. The germline gives CDR1 GEAIGNYY, CDR2 EKD.

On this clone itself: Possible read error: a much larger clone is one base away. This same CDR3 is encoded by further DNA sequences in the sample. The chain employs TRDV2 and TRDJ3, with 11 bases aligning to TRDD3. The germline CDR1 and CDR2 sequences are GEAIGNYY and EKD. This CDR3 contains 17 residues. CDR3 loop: CACDTWGIRWDTRQMFF. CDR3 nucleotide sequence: TGTGCCTGTGACACCTGGGGGATACGCTGGGACACCCGACAGATGTTCTTC.

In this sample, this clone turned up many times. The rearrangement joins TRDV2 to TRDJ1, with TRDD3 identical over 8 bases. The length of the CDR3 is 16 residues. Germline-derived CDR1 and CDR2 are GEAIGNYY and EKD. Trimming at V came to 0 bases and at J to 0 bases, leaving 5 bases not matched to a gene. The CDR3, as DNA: TGTGCCTGTGACACCGTTTTACTGGGGGACACCGATAAACTCATCTTT. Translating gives CACDTVLLGDTDKLIF.

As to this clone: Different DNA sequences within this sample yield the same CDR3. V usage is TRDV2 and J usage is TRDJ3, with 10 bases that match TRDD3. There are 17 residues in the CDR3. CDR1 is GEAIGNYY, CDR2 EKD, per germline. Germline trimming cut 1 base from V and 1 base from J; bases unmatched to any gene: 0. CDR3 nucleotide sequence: TGTGCCTGTGACACACTGGGGGATTCCTGGGACACCCGACAGATGTTTTTC. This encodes CACDTLGDSWDTRQMFF.

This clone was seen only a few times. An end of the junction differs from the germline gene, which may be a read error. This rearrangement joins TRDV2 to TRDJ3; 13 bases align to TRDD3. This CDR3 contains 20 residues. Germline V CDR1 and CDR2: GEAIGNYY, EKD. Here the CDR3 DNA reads TGTGCCTGTGACACCGTACTGGGGGATACGCCAAGCTGGGACACCCGACAGACGTTTTTC. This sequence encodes CACDTVLGDTPSWDTRQTFF.

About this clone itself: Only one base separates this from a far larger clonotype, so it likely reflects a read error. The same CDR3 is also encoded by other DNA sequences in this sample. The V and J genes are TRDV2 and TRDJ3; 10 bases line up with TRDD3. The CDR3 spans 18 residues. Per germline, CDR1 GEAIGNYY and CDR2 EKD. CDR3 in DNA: TGTGCCTGTGACACTGGGGGATACAGCTCCTGGGATACCCGACAGATGTTTTTC. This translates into CACDTGGYSSWDTRQMFF.

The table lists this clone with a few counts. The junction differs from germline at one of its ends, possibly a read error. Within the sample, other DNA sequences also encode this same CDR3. The CDR3 loop is CACDVTGGPSRSWDTRQMFF. The CDR3 coding sequence is TGCGCCTGCGATGTTACTGGGGGACCCTCCCGATCCTGGGACACCCGACAGATGTTTTTC. This chain links TRDV2 with TRDJ3, with 9 bases aligning to TRDD3. The CDR3 extends over 20 amino acids. CDR1 and CDR2 from the germline V gene are GEAIGNYY and EKD.

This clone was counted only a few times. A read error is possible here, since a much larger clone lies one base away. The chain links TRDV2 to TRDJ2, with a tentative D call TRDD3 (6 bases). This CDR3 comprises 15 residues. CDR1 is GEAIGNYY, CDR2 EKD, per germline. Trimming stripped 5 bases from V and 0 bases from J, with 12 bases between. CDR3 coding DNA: TGTGCCTGTGGCACTTTGGGGGCTTTGACAGCACAACTCTTCTTT. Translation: CACGTLGALTAQLFF.

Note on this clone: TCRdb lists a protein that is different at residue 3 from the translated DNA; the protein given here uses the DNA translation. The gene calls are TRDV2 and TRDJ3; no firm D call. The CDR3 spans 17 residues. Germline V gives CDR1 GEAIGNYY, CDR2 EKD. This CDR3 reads CAYDTIGYSWDTRQMFF. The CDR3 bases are TGTGCCTATGACACCATTGGGTACTCCTGGGACACCCGACAGATGTTTTTC.

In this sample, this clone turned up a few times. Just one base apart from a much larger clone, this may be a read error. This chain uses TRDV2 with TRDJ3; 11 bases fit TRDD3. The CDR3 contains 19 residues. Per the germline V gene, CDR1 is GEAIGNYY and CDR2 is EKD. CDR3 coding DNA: TGTGCCTGTGACACCGTGGGGGATACGCGCTCCTGGGGCACCCGACAGATGTTTTTC. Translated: CACDTVGDTRSWGTRQMFF.

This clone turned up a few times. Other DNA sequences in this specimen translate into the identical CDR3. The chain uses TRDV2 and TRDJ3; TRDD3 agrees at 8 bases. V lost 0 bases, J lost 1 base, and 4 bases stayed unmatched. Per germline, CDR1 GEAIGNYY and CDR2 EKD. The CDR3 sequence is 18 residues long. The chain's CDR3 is CACDTVLGDSWDTRQMFF. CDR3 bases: TGTGCCTGTGACACCGTGTTGGGGGATTCCTGGGACACCCGACAGATGTTTTTC.

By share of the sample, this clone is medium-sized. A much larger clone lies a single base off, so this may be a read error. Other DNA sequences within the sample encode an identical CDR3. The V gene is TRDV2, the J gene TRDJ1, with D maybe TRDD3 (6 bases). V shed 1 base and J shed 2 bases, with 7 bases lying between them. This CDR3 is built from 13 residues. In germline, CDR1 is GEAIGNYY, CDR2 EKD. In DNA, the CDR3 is TGTGCCTGTGACACTTGGGGGACCGATAAACTCATCTTT. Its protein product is CACDTWGTDKLIF.

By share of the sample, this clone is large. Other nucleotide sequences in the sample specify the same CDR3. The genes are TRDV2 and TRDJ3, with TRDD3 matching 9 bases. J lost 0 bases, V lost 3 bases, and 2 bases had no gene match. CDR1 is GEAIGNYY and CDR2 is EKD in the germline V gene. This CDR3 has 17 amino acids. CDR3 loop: CACDYWGSSWDTRQMFF. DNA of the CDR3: TGTGCCTGTGACTACTGGGGGAGCTCCTGGGACACCCGACAGATGTTTTTC.

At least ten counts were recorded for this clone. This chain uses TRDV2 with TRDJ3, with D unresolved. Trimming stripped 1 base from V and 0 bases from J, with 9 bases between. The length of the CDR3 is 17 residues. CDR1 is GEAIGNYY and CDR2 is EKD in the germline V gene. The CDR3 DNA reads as TGTGCCTGTGACACGATCCGGAGCTCCTGGGACACCCGACAGATGTTTTTC. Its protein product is CACDTIRSSWDTRQMFF.

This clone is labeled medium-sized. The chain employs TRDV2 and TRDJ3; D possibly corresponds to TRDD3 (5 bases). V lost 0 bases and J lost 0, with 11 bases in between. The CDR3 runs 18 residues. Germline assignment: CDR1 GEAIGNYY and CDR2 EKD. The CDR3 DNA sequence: TGTGCCTGTGACACCGCTGGGATCAGCTCCTGGGACACCCGACAGATGTTTTTC. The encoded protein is CACDTAGISSWDTRQMFF.

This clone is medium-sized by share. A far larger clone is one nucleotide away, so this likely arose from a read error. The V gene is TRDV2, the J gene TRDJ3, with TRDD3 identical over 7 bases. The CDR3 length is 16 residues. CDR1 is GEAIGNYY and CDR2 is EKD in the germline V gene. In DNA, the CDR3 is TGTGCCTGTGACTGGGGGAGCTCCTGGGGCACCCGACAGATGTTTTTC. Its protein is CACDWGSSWGTRQMFF.

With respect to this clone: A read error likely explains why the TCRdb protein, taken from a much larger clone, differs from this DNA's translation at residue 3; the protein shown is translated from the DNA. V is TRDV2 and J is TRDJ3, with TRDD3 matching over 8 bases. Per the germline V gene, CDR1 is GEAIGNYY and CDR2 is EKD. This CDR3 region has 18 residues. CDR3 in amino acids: CARDVLGASSWDTRQMFF. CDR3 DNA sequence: TGTGCCCGTGACGTACTGGGGGCCAGCTCCTGGGACACCCGACAGATGTTTTTC.